The 17 T cell receptor beta chains below all came from one sample that was sequenced in a study of shared clonotypes between healthy human individuals. Selected positively for CCR7 and CD45RO-negative, naive CD8 cells excluded terminally differentiated effector memory CD45RA+ cells. Using immunoSEQ multiplex PCR, the repertoire was profiled, and TCRdb retains in-frame clones only, with some absent. The sample lists millions of clones, about 94% occurring once. Sequenced: naive CD8+ T cells sorted from blood. These receptors were taken from a man younger than 30 in good health.

This clone was seen only once. The CDR3 region has the DNA TGCGCCAGCAGGGATCTAGAGGGTTCAGAGACCCAGTACTTC. It is translated as CASRDLEGSETQYF. The V and J genes are TRBV10-2 and TRBJ2-5, with D maybe TRBD2 (5 bases). The germline CDR1 and CDR2 sequences are WSHSY and SAAADI. Trimming cost V 6 bases and J 4 bases, with 15 bases left between them. The CDR3 loop spans 14 amino acids.

The gene calls are TRBV4-1 and TRBJ1-1; 7 positions agree with TRBD1. The CDR3 extends over 14 amino acids. V was pared by 4 bases and J by 6 bases, with 8 bases of the junction left unmatched. Per germline, CDR1 MGHRA and CDR2 YSYEKL. For the CDR3, the DNA is TGCGCCAGCAGCCTCAAGACAGGGTTCGCTGAAGCTTTCTTT. Translation: CASSLKTGFAEAFF.

The chain carries TRBV5-1 and TRBJ2-5; D may be TRBD1 (6 bases). The CDR3 consists of 15 residues. Trimming pared 4 bases from V and 4 bases from J, leaving 17 bases between. Germline CDR1 and CDR2: SGHRS and YFSETQ. CDR3 bases: TGCGCCAGCAGCCTCATCCGGGACACTGGAGAGACCCAGTACTTC. It codes for CASSLIRDTGETQYF.

The rearrangement joins TRBV7-6 to TRBJ2-3, with D unclear. V was clipped by 5 bases and J by 1 base, with 10 bases between them. This CDR3 is built from 14 residues. Germline loops: CDR1 SGHVS, CDR2 FNYEAQ. CDR3 residues: CASSPGAGTDTQYF. The CDR3, as DNA: TGTGCCAGCAGCCCCGGTGCCGGCACAGATACGCAGTATTTT.

V gene TRBV5-4 combines with J gene TRBJ1-1; D may be TRBD1 (5 bases). Germline CDR1 reads SGHNT; CDR2 reads YYREEE (reference sequence). V lost 2 bases and J lost 6, with 8 bases in between. The CDR3 length is 12 residues. The CDR3 reads CASSFTGPEAFF. CDR3 nucleotide sequence: TGTGCCAGCAGCTTTACAGGTCCTGAAGCTTTCTTT.

This chain connects TRBV10-3 to TRBJ2-2, with D unclear. Germline V gene sequence: CDR1 ENHRY, CDR2 SYGVKD. The CDR3 runs to 14 residues. The ends were cut back, 3 bases at V and 7 bases at J, with 12 bases in the middle. The CDR3: CAISDDLGIGELFF. CDR3 nucleotides: TGTGCCATCAGTGACGACCTTGGAATCGGGGAGCTGTTTTTT.

The chain carries TRBV4-1 and TRBJ2-2, with D perhaps TRBD1 (9 bases). The CDR3 is made up of 20 amino acids. V was cut by 3 bases and J by 6 bases, with 29 bases left in between. CDR1 and CDR2 (germline): MGHRA, YSYEKL. The CDR3 region is CASSHLPGQGSSGRAGELFF. The CDR3 coding sequence is TGCGCCAGCAGCCACCTACCGGGACAGGGATCCAGCGGGAGAGCCGGGGAGCTGTTTTTT.

This clone occurred once. The V call is TRBV4-1, the J call TRBJ1-1, with D perhaps matching TRBD1 (5 bases). Between the trimmed V and J ends, which lost 0 bases and 7 bases, there was a span of 15 bases. CDR1 and CDR2 from the germline V gene are MGHRA and YSYEKL. The CDR3 loop spans 15 amino acids. This CDR3 is CASSQDGRGFGEAFF. The CDR3, as DNA: TGCGCCAGCAGCCAAGATGGGCGGGGGTTCGGTGAAGCTTTCTTT.

The V gene is TRBV19, the J gene TRBJ2-2; D is undetermined. Germline V gives CDR1 LNHDA, CDR2 SQIVND (reference sequence). This CDR3 spans 14 amino acids. The V gene lost 11 bases and the J gene lost 3 bases, with 16 bases spanning the gap. In DNA form, the CDR3 reads TGTGCCTCCTCTGGCACTCCTTACACCGGGGAGCTGTTTTTT. This gives the protein CASSGTPYTGELFF.

J is TRBJ2-1 and V is TRBV10-2; tentative D call: TRBD1 (5 bases). The CDR3 extends over 14 amino acids. Trimming removed 6 bases from V and 8 bases from J, with 17 bases in between. CDR1 WSHSY and CDR2 SAAADI come from the germline V gene. The CDR3 sequence is CASREQGSWYEQFF. CDR3 nucleotides: TGCGCCAGCAGAGAGCAGGGTTCCTGGTATGAGCAGTTCTTC.

This chain links TRBV27 with TRBJ1-2; D not resolved. The CDR3 length is 13 residues. Deletions cut 0 bases from V and 6 bases from J, with 8 bases between. CDR1 is MNHEY and CDR2 is SMNVEV in the germline V gene (reference sequence). CDR3 sequence: CASSLSWLDGYTF. DNA of the CDR3: TGTGCCAGCAGTTTATCGTGGCTAGATGGCTACACCTTC.

CDR3 bases: TGTGCCAGCAGGCCAAGCGCTAACTATGGCTACACCTTC. Translation: CASRPSANYGYTF. This chain uses TRBV28 with TRBJ1-2; no firm D call. This CDR3 region has 13 residues. The ends were cut back, 6 bases at V and 0 bases at J, with 8 bases in the middle. Germline CDR1 is MDHEN and CDR2 is SYDVKM.

The J gene is TRBJ1-6, the V gene TRBV7-3; D remains ambiguous. Trimming took off 3 bases at V and 5 bases at J, with 8 bases between the two ends. The germline CDR1 and CDR2 sequences are SGHTA and FQGTGA. This CDR3 is built from 14 residues. DNA of the CDR3: TGTGCCAGCAGCTTGGGTCACAATAATTCACCCCTCCACTTT. Amino acid sequence: CASSLGHNNSPLHF.

This clone was detected a few times. This sample includes further DNA sequences coding for the same CDR3. The V gene is TRBV9, the J gene TRBJ2-3; a weak D match, TRBD1 (6 bases). Trimming stripped 1 base from V and 6 bases from J, with 6 bases between. The germline gives CDR1 SGDLS, CDR2 YYNGEE. This CDR3 spans 12 amino acids. CDR3 region: CASSVQGDTQYF. The CDR3 DNA is TGTGCCAGCAGCGTACAGGGGGATACGCAGTATTTT.

The chain links TRBV6-6 to TRBJ2-1; D is undetermined. The CDR3 covers 15 residues. The germline CDR1 and CDR2 sequences are MNHNY and SVGAGI (reference sequence). Between the trimmed V and J ends, which lost 6 bases and 2 bases, there was a span of 14 bases. The CDR3 DNA is TGTGCCAGCAGCCCGGGCTTAGGGCCCTACAATGAGCAGTTCTTC. As protein: CASSPGLGPYNEQFF.

The chain joins TRBV2 to TRBJ1-2; 8 bases fit TRBD1. J lost 0 bases, V lost 4 bases, and 7 bases had no gene match. The CDR3 is 16 amino acids. Germline V CDR1 and CDR2: SNHLY, FYNNEI. CDR3 sequence reads: CASSGQGALANYGYTF. The CDR3 DNA reads as TGTGCCAGCAGTGGGCAGGGGGCCTTAGCTAACTATGGCTACACCTTC.

This clone was seen more than once but under ten times. This rearrangement joins TRBV7-9 to TRBJ2-7; D perhaps matches TRBD1 (5 bases). V gave up 5 bases and J gave up 4 bases, with 18 bases separating them. CDR1 and CDR2 from the germline V gene are SEHNR and FQNEAQ (reference sequence). The CDR3 totals 15 residues. The CDR3, as DNA: TGTGCCAGCAGCCACCTTGACAGTCTTGAGTACGAGCAGTACTTC. Protein sequence: CASSHLDSLEYEQYF.